This T cell receptor (beta chain) stems from a study of blood T cell repertoires in COVID-19. V trimming: 6 bases; J trimming: 6 bases; junction bases outside the gene matches: 8. CDR1 MNHEY and CDR2 SVGEGT come from the germline V gene. The CDR3 is 14 residues long. Per the study methods: For nucleated cells, counts were estimated from reference gene primer amplification. Method: immunoSEQ multiplex PCR; TCRdb's copy keeps in-frame clones and lacks some. The V and J calls and clone size were taken over from that table, and D and trimming were inferred from the DNA. The sample shows some 18,000 clones, around 88% of them seen only once.

The receptor was derived from a young woman who had recovered from COVID-19. J is TRBJ1-5 and V is TRBV6-2 or TRBV6-3; 7 nucleotides match TRBD1. The sequencing input was PBMCs or T cells enriched from blood (not recorded which). The CDR3, as DNA: TGTGCCAGCAGCCATGACAGGGCGCTTCAGCCCCAGCATTTT. This sequence encodes CASSHDRALQPQHF.